This T cell receptor beta chain was observed in a study of cytomegalovirus exposure and HLA in healthy donors. Primers for the PCR totalled 60 Vbeta and 13 Jbeta. Source study methods: In a later analysis, around 10 million of some 80 million unique beta chains occurred in at least two donors. Libraries were prepared by immunoSEQ multiplex PCR; TCRdb keeps only in-frame clonotypes and omits some of them. That table is the source of V, J and clone size, and D and trimming were worked out from the DNA. The sample holds about 32,000 clones. A word on this clone: Its target is unknown.

Whole-study results and caveats: A cluster of highly shared sequence variants was likely a sequencing artifact. In a later analysis, an Asian-associated ancestry cluster reportedly showed fewer N-insertions than the approximately 700-donor mean. Donors were assumed by presence/absence analyses to have roughly uniform sequencing depth.

Germline V CDR1 and CDR2: MDHEN, SYDVKM. Trimming cost V 1 base and J 4 bases, with 10 bases left between them. The CDR3 length is 14 residues. Specimen: PBMCs. V usage is TRBV28 and J usage is TRBJ1-2; D is unresolved. This sequence was found in a female donor in good health and CMV-seronegative. The CDR3 sequence: CASSLLEPGYGYTF. The CDR3 DNA reads TGTGCCAGCAGTTTATTAGAACCGGGCTATGGCTACACCTTC.